The sample holds many counts of the clone carrying this T cell receptor (beta chain). Its cognate antigen is unknown. This sample stems from a study of T cells in Graves' hyperthyroidism and ophthalmopathy. There were TCR beta CDR3 regions amplified from RNA transcripts. The study used the HTBI primer set for a first-round RT-PCR of the TCR CDR3. Via MiXCR, TCRdb re-called the multiplex PCR reads, giving one row per CDR3 protein. The data show more than 350,000 distinct CDR3 sequences, approximately 15% seen once. The study's findings and limits: In the blood, most expanded thyroid clonotypes above 0.001 appeared as well. Ophthalmopathy onset followed model prediction by a median roughly 6.5 months.

Germline CDR1 reads SGHVS; CDR2 reads FNYEAQ. The CDR3 spans 16 residues. With 4 bases clipped from V and 2 bases from J, the junction kept 6 bases outside the gene matches. Clinical symptoms, serum thyroxine and TRAb, thyroid ultrasound and orbital computed tomography were used for the diagnoses. The sequencing input was blood. V gene TRBV7-6 combines with J gene TRBJ2-4; 9 positions agree with TRBD1. This sequence was found in a woman aged 25 to 45 with Graves' ophthalmopathy. In nucleotides, the CDR3 is TGTGCCAGCAGCTCCTTACACAGGGGGCCCAAAAACATTCAGTACTTC. This sequence encodes CASSSLHRGPKNIQYF.